This T cell receptor beta chain was obtained from a study of shared clonotypes between healthy human individuals. Some clones are missing from TCRdb's copy, which holds only in-frame ones; the method was immunoSEQ multiplex PCR. The profile covers some 2 million clones, with about 95% appearing a single time and approximately 1.2% taken by the ten largest. CD45RO-negative, CCR7-positively selected cells formed the naive CD8 fraction, excluding terminally differentiated effector memory CD45RA+ cells. This CDR3 spans 15 amino acids. CDR1 MGHRA and CDR2 YSYEKL come from the germline V gene. V was pared by 6 bases and J by 3 bases, with 15 bases between.

Source material: naive CD8+ T cells sorted from blood. The sequence derives from a man aged 18 to 30 in good health. This sequence joins TRBV4-1 and TRBJ1-5; possibly TRBD1 for D (5 bases). CDR3 loop: CASSQQDPPNQPQHF. Here the CDR3 DNA reads TGCGCCAGCAGTCAACAGGATCCTCCCAATCAGCCCCAGCATTTT.